This TCR beta chain is from a study of cytomegalovirus exposure and HLA in healthy donors. As concerns this clone: Its antigen is still unknown.

After removal of 5 bases from V and 8 bases from J, the junction contained 6 bases not matched to a gene. The CDR3 contains 15 residues. CDR1 is SGHTA, CDR2 FQGTGA, per germline. Primers included in the PCR were 60 Vbeta and 13 Jbeta primers. Here immunoSEQ multiplex PCR was the method, and the copy in TCRdb shows in-frame clones only, minus some. Among 120,000 or so clones listed, around 82% were seen once. Points from the study as a whole: Within an earlier analysis, most TCR beta V segments proved productive either about 87% or about 30% of the time.

The sequence came from a female donor in good health and CMV-seronegative. The chain couples TRBV7-3 to TRBJ2-2; TRBD2 agrees at 12 bases. The sample taken for sequencing was PBMCs. Written as DNA, the CDR3 is TGTGCCAGCAGCGTCACTAGCGGGGGGATGGGGGAGCTGTTTTTT. Residues: CASSVTSGGMGELFF.